Sequencing of this T cell receptor beta chain was carried out in a study of CD8 T cells in ankylosing spondylitis. Overall study findings and caveats: Seemingly distinctive of ankylosing spondylitis blood was a TCR beta motif formed by eight highly homologous variants. Researchers reportedly found disease-linked clones significantly enriched in matched ankylosing spondylitis synovial fluid.

As for this clonotype: Its antigen is currently unknown.

Construction of TCR beta libraries was performed using quantitative 5'-RACE with molecular barcodes. TCRdb ran MiXCR on the 5' RACE reads and lists one entry per CDR3 protein. The sample consists of around 490,000 distinct CDR3 sequences, about 5.4% of them appearing once. The CDR3 runs to 12 residues. V lost 7 bases, J lost 11 bases, and 17 bases lay in between. The germline gives CDR1 SNHLY, CDR2 FYNNEI. This TCR was recovered from a male donor with ankylosing spondylitis. The chain combines TRBV2 with TRBJ1-1; D remains unclear. Material for sequencing was blood, either unsorted or a sorted T cell fraction (not recorded which). CDR3 coding DNA: TGTGCCAGCACACGGTATCGGGTACCGGCTTTCTTT. This codes for CASTRYRVPAFF.